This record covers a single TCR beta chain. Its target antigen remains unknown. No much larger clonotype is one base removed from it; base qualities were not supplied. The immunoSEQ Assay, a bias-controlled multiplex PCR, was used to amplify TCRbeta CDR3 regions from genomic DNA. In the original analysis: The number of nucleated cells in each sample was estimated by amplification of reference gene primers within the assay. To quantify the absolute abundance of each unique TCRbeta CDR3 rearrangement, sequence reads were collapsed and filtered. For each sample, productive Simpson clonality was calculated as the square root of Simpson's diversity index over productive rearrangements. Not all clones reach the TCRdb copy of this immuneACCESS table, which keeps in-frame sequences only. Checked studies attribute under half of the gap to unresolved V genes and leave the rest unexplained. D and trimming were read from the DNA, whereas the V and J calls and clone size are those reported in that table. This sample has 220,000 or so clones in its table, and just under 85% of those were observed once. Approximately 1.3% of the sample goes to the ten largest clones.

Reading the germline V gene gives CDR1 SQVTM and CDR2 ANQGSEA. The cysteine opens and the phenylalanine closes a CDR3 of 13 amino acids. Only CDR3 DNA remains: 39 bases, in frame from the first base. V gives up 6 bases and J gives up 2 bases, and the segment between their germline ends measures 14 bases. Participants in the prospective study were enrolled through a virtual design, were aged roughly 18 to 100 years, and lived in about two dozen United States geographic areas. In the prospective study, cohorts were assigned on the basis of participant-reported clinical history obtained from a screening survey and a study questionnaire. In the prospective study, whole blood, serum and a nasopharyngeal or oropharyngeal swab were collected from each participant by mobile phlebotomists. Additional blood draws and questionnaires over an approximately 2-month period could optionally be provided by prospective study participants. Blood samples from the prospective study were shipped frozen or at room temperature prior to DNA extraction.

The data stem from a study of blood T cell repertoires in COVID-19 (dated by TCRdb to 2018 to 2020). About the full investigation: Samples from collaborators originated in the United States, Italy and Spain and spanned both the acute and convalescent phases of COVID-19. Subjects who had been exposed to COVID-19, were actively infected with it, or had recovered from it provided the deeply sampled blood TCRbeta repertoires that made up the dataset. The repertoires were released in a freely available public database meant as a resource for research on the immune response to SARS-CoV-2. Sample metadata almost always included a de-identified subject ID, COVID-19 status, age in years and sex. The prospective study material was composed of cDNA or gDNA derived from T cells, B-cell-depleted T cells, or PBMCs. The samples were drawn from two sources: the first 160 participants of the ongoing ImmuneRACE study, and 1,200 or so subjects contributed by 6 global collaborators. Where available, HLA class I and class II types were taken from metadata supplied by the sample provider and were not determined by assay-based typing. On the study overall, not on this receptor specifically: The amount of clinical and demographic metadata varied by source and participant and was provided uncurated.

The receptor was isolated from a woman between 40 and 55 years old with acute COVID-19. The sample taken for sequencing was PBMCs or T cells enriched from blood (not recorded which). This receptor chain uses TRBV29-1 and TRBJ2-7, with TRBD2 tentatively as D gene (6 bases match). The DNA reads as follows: TGCAGCGTCCTCTCCGGGACTCCCTACGAGCAGTACTTC. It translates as CSVLSGTPYEQYF.